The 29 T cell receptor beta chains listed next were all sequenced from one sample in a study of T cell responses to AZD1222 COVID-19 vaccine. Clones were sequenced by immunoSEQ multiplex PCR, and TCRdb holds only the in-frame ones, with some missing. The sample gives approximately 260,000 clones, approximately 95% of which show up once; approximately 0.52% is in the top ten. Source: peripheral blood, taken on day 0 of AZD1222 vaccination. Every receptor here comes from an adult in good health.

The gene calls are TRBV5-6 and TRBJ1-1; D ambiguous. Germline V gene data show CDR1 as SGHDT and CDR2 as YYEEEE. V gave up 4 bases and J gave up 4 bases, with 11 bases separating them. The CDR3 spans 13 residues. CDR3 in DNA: TGTGCCAGCAGCACCGGACGGCCCACTGAAGCTTTCTTT. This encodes CASSTGRPTEAFF.

CDR3 protein: CSVAREGNQPQHF. The CDR3 DNA reads as TGCAGCGTTGCCAGGGAAGGCAATCAGCCCCAGCATTTT. The rearrangement links TRBV29-1 to TRBJ1-5; D is perhaps TRBD1 (5 bases). Per the germline V gene, CDR1 is SQVTM and CDR2 is ANQGSEA. The V gene lost 4 bases and the J gene lost 2 bases, with 9 bases spanning the gap. The CDR3 spans 13 residues.

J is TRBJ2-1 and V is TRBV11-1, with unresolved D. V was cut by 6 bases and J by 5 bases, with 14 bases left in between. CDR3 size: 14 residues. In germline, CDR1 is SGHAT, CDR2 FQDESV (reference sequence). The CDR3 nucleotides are TGTGCCAGCAGAAAGCTGGGGTTTGACAATGAGCAGTTCTTC. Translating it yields CASRKLGFDNEQFF.

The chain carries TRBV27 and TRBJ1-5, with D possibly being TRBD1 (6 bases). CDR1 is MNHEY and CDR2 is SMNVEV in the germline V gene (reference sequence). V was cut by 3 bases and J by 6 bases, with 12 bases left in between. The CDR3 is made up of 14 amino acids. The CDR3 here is CASSFRGGGQPQHF. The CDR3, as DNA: TGTGCCAGCAGTTTTCGAGGGGGGGGTCAGCCCCAGCATTTT.

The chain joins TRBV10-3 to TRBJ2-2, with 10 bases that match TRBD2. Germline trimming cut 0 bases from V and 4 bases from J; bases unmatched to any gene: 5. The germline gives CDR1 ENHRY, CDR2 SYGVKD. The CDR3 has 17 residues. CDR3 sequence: CAISESGLAAITGELFF. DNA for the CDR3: TGTGCCATCAGTGAGTCAGGACTAGCGGCAATCACCGGGGAGCTGTTTTTT.

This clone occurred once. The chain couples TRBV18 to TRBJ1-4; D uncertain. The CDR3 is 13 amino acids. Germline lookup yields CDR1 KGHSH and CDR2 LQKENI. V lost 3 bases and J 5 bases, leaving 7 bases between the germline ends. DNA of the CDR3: TGTGCCAGCTCACCCTCGCTGAATGAAAAACTGTTTTTT. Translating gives CASSPSLNEKLFF.

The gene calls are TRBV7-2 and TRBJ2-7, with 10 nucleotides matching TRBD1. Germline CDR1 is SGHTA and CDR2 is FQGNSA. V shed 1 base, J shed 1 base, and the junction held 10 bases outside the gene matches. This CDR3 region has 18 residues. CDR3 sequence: CASSLVRAGTGVSYEQYF. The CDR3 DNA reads TGTGCCAGCAGCTTAGTGAGGGCCGGGACAGGGGTTTCCTACGAGCAGTACTTC. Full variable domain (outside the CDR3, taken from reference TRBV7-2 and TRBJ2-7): GAGVSQSPSNKVTEKGKDVELRCDPISGHTALYWYRQSLGQGLEFLIYFQGNSAPDKSGLPSDRFSAERTGGSVSTLTIQRTQQEDSAVYLCASSLVRAGTGVSYEQYFGPGTRLTVT.

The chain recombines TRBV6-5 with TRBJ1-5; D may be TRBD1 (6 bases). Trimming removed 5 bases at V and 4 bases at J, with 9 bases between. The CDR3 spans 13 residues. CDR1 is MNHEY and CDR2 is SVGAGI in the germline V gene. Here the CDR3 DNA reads TGTGCCAGCAGTAAACAGGGAAATCAGCCCCAGCATTTT. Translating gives CASSKQGNQPQHF.

The CDR3 loop reads CASSGYRVSNEKLFF. In DNA form, the CDR3 reads TGTGCCAGCAGTGGTTACAGGGTCTCTAATGAAAAACTGTTTTTT. The chain combines TRBV2 with TRBJ1-4, with a possible D match to TRBD1 (6 bases). The ends were cut back, 4 bases at V and 3 bases at J, with 12 bases in the middle. CDR1 and CDR2 from the germline V gene are SNHLY and FYNNEI. The CDR3 spans 15 residues.

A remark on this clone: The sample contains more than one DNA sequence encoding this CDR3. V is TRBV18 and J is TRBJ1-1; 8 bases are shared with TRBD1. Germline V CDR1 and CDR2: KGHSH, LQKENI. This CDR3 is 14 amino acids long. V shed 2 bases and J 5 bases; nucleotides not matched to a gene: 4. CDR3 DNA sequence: TGTGCCAGCTCACCAGACAGGGGTCGGACTGAAGCTTTCTTT. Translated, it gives CASSPDRGRTEAFF.

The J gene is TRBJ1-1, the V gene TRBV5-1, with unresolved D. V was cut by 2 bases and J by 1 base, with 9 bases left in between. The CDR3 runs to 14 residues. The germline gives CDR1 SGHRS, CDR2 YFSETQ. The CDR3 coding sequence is TGCGCCAGCAGCTTCCGGGGAAAGAACACTGAAGCTTTCTTT. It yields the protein CASSFRGKNTEAFF. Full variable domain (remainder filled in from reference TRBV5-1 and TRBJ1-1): KAGVTQTPRYLIKTRGQQVTLSCSPISGHRSVSWYQQTPGQGLQFLFEYFSETQRNKGNFPGRFSGRQFSNSRSEMNVSTLELGDSALYLCASSFRGKNTEAFFGQGTRLTVV.

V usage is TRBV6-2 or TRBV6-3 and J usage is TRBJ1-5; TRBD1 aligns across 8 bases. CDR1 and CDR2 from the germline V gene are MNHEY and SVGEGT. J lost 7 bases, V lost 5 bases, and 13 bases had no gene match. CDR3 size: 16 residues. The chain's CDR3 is CASSGHRGDQRQPQHF. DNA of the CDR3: TGTGCCAGCAGTGGTCACAGGGGGGATCAGAGACAGCCCCAGCATTTT.

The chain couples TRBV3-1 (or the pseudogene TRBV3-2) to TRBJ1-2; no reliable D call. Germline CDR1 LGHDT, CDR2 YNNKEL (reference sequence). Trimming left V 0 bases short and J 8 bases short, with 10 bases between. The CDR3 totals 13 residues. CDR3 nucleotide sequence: TGTGCCAGCAGCCAAGAACACCTTGGAGGCTACACCTTC. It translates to CASSQEHLGGYTF.

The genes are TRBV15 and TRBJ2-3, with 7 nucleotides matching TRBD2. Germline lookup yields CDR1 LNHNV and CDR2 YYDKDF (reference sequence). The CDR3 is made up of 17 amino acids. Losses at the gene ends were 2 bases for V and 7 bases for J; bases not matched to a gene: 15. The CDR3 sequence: CATSRLGLVESTNTQYF. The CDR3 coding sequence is TGTGCCACCAGCAGATTAGGACTAGTTGAAAGCACGAATACGCAGTATTTT.

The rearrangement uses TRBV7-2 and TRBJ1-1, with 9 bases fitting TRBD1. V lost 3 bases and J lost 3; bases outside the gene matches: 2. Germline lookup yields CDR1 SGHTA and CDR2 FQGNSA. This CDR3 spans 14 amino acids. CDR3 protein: CASSFDRGDTEAFF. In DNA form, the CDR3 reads TGTGCCAGCAGCTTCGACAGGGGGGACACTGAAGCTTTCTTT.

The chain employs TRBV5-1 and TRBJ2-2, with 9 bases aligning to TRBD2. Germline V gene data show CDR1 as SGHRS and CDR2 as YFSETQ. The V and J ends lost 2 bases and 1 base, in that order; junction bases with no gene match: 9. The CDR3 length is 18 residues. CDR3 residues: CASSFQAGGIWNTGELFF. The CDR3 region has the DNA TGCGCCAGCAGCTTCCAAGCGGGAGGTATTTGGAACACCGGGGAGCTGTTTTTT.

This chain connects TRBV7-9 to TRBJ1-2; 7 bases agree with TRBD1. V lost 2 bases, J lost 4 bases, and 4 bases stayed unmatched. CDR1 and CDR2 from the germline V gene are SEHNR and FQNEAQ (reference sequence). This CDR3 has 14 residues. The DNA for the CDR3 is TGTGCCAGCAGCTTACCAGGGGGTTTCTATGGCTACACCTTC. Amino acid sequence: CASSLPGGFYGYTF.

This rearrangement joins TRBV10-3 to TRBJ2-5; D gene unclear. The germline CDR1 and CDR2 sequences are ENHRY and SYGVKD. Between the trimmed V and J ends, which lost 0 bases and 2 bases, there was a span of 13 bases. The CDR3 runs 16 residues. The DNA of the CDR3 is TGTGCCATCAGTGAGTCCCGAAACGTCCAACAAGAGACCCAGTACTTC. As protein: CAISESRNVQQETQYF.

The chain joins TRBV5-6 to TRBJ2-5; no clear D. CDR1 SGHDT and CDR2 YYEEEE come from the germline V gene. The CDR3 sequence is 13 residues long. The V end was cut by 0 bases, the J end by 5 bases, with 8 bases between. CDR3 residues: CASSLAIGETQYF. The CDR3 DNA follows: TGTGCCAGCAGCTTGGCGATCGGGGAGACCCAGTACTTC.

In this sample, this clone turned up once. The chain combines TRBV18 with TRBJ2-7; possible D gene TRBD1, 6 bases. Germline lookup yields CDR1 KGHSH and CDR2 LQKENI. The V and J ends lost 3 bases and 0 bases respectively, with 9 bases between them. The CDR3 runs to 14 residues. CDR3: CASSPRTDSYEQYF. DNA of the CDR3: TGTGCCAGCTCACCTCGGACAGACTCCTACGAGCAGTACTTC.

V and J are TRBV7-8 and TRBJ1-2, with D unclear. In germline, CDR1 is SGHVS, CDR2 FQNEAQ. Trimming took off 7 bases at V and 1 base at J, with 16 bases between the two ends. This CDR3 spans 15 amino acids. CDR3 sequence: CASNPIPEGNYGYTF. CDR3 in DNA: TGTGCCAGCAACCCGATCCCTGAGGGTAACTATGGCTACACCTTC.

CDR3 in amino acids: CASSPTTVEAFF. DNA of the CDR3: TGTGCCAGCAGCCCGACGACAGTCGAAGCTTTCTTT. The chain is built from TRBV11-3 and TRBJ1-1; maybe TRBD1 (5 bases). Germline values: CDR1 SGHNT, CDR2 YENEEA. The CDR3 is 12 amino acids. V lost 5 bases and J 8 bases, leaving 12 bases between the germline ends. The full variable domain, completed using reference TRBV11-3 and TRBJ1-1, is EAGVVQSPRYKIIEKKQPVAFWCNPISGHNTLYWYLQNLGQGPELLIRYENEEAVDDSQLPKDRFSAERLKGVDSTLKIQPAELGDSAVYLCASSPTTVEAFFGQGTRLTVV.

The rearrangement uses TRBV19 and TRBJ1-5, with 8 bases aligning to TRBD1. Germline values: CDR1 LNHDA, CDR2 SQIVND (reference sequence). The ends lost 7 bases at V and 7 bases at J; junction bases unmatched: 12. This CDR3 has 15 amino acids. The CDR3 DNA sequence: TGTGCCAGTAATGACTCCGGACAGGGAGAACAGCCCCAGCATTTT. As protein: CASNDSGQGEQPQHF. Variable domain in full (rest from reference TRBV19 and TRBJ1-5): DGGITQSPKYLFRKEGQNVTLSCEQNLNHDAMYWYRQDPGQGLRLIYYSQIVNDFQKGDIAEGYSVSREKKESFPLTVTSAQKNPTAFYLCASNDSGQGEQPQHFGDGTRLSIL.

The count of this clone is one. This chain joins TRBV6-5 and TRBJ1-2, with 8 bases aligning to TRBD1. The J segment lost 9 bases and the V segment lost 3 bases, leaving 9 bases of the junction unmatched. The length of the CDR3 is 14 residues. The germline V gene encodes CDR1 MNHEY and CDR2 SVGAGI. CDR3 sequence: CASSYRQGLSRYTF. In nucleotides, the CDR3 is TGTGCCAGCAGTTATAGACAGGGGCTTAGTCGCTACACCTTC.

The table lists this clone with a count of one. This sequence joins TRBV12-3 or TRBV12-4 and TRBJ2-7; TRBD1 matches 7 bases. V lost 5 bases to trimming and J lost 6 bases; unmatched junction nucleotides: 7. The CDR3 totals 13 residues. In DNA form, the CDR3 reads TGTGCCAGCAGTCCGAGGACAGGTTCCGAGCAGTACTTC. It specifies CASSPRTGSEQYF.

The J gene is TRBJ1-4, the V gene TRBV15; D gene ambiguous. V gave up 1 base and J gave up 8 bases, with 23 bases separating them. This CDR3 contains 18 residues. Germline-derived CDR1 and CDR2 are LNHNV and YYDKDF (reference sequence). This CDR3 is CATSRVLPFGQLGEKLFF. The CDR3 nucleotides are TGTGCCACCAGCAGAGTTCTACCGTTTGGTCAGTTAGGAGAAAAACTGTTTTTT.

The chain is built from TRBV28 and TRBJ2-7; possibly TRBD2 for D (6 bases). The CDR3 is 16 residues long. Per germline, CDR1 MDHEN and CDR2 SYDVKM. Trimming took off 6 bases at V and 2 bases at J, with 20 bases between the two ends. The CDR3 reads CASRSAGVTGAYEQYF. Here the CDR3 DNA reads TGTGCCAGCAGATCCGCCGGAGTGACGGGGGCCTACGAGCAGTACTTC.

For the CDR3, the DNA is TGTGCCAGCAGCTTCCCTAGCGGGAGCACAGATACGCAGTATTTT. It is translated as CASSFPSGSTDTQYF. The chain links TRBV7-9 to TRBJ2-3, with 8 bases aligning to TRBD2. Germline loops: CDR1 SEHNR, CDR2 FQNEAQ (reference sequence). The CDR3 contains 15 residues. The ends lost 3 bases at V and 0 bases at J; junction bases unmatched: 2.

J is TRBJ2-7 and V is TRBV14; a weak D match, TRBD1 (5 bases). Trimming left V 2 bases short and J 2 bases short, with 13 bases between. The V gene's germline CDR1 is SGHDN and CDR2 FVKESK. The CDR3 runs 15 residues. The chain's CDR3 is CASSQRQYGPYEQYF. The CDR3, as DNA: TGTGCCAGCAGCCAAAGACAGTATGGCCCCTACGAGCAGTACTTC.